This record concerns one TCR beta chain sequence. The data stem from a study of blood T cell repertoires in COVID-19. The overall study: Samples representing acute and convalescent COVID-19 were sourced from the United States, Italy and Spain. PBMCs, B-cell-depleted T cells, or T cells were the source of the cDNA or gDNA that made up the material.

Recruitment covered 20 to 25 US areas and drew participants whose ages spanned about 18 to 100 years. Method: immunoSEQ multiplex PCR; TCRdb's copy keeps in-frame clones and lacks some. The table lists approximately 200,000 clones, around 85% of them singletons, with about 17% in the top ten. CDR3 length equals 14 residues. The V gene's germline CDR1 is SGDLS and CDR2 YYNGEE. The junction had 2 bases not matched to a gene; V was cut back by 0 bases and J by 4 bases. The receptor comes from a man aged 35 to 55 who had recovered from COVID-19. V usage is TRBV9 and J usage is TRBJ2-7; 9 nucleotides line up with TRBD2. The sequencing sample was made of PBMCs or T cells enriched from blood (not recorded which). CDR3 sequence reads: CASSVGLAGYEQYF. The CDR3 DNA reads as TGTGCCAGCAGCGTAGGGCTAGCGGGGTACGAGCAGTACTTC. Together with reference TRBV9 and TRBJ2-7, the CDR3 gives the full variable domain: DSGVTQTPKHLITATGQRVTLRCSPRSGDLSVYWYQQSLDQGLQFLIQYYNGEERAKGNILERFSAQQFPDLHSELNLSSLELGDSALYFCASSVGLAGYEQYFGPGTRLTVT.